The 10 T cell receptor beta chains below all came from one sample that was sequenced in a study of shared clonotypes between healthy human individuals. Clones were read by immunoSEQ multiplex PCR, and TCRdb kept only the in-frame ones, dropping some. The sample has some 2.1 million clones, just under 95% seen once. The naive CD8 population came from CD45RO-negative cells selected for CCR7, without terminally differentiated effector memory CD45RA+ cells. The sample was naive CD8+ T cells sorted from blood. Receptor source: a man aged 18 to 29 in good health.

V gene TRBV7-9 combines with J gene TRBJ2-5; D not resolved. There are 13 residues in the CDR3. V was trimmed by 2 bases and J by 5 bases, leaving 9 bases between them. Germline V gene data show CDR1 as SEHNR and CDR2 as FQNEAQ (reference sequence). DNA for the CDR3: TGTGCCAGCAGCTTAACAATCGAGGAGACCCAGTACTTC. It translates to CASSLTIEETQYF.

Notes on this clone: Other nucleotide sequences in the sample specify the same CDR3. The V and J genes are TRBV7-3 and TRBJ2-1, with D perhaps given as TRBD1 or TRBD2 (5 bases each). The CDR3 extends over 13 amino acids. Germline V gives CDR1 SGHTA, CDR2 FQGTGA. Trimming shortened V by 5 bases and J by 4 bases, and 9 bases separated the two germline ends. The CDR3 nucleotides read TGTGCCAGCAGCCTCGGGACGTACAATGAGCAGTTCTTC. Translating gives CASSLGTYNEQFF.

The chain employs TRBV5-8 and TRBJ1-1; D may be TRBD1 (6 bases). Trimming removed 2 bases from V and 3 bases from J, with 14 bases in between. This CDR3 contains 15 residues. In germline, CDR1 is SGHTS, CDR2 YDEGEE. CDR3 DNA: TGTGCCAGCAGCTTTAACCAGGGGTCGCACACTGAAGCTTTCTTT. This codes for CASSFNQGSHTEAFF.

This chain links TRBV19 with TRBJ2-7; 8 bases are shared with TRBD2. V shed 5 bases, J shed 3 bases, and the junction held 6 bases outside the gene matches. The CDR3 totals 14 residues. Germline V CDR1 and CDR2: LNHDA, SQIVND (reference sequence). CDR3 sequence: CASSSRAGDYEQYF. The DNA of the CDR3 is TGTGCCAGTAGTTCGAGAGCGGGGGACTACGAGCAGTACTTC.

The chain has TRBV13 and TRBJ2-7, with D possibly matching TRBD2 (5 bases). Germline V CDR1 and CDR2: PRHDT, FYEKMQ (reference sequence). The CDR3 covers 13 residues. The V end lost 2 bases, the J end lost 7 bases, and 12 bases lay between the germline ends. CDR3 nucleotide sequence: TGTGCCAGCAGCTTAAGTATCGGGGAGGAGCAGTACTTC. It encodes CASSLSIGEEQYF.

The gene calls are TRBV20-1 and TRBJ1-1; D unresolved. The length of the CDR3 is 11 residues. Germline V gives CDR1 DFQATT, CDR2 SNEGSKA (reference sequence). With 3 bases removed from V and 4 bases from J, the gap between germline ends came to 6 bases. CDR3 DNA: TGCAGTGCTAGGGGAAGCACTGAAGCTTTCTTT. This sequence encodes CSARGSTEAFF.

Concerning this clone itself: Other nucleotide sequences in the sample specify the same CDR3. The DNA of the CDR3 is TGTGCCAGCAGCTTAGGACAGGGAGCCTACGAGCAGTACTTC. This sequence encodes CASSLGQGAYEQYF. This chain joins TRBV11-2 and TRBJ2-7, with 7 bases matching TRBD1. Germline V CDR1 and CDR2: SGHAT, FQNNGV. Trimming at V came to 1 base and at J to 2 bases, leaving 2 bases not matched to a gene. This CDR3 comprises 14 residues.

In its sample, this clone was seen once. J is TRBJ2-3 and V is TRBV13, with 11 positions matching TRBD2. The germline V gene encodes CDR1 PRHDT and CDR2 FYEKMQ (reference sequence). This CDR3 has 15 amino acids. J was trimmed by 3 bases and V by 5 bases; bases with no gene match: 4. CDR3 DNA: TGTGCCAGCAGCGCTAGCGGGAGGAGTACAGATACGCAGTATTTT. Its protein is CASSASGRSTDTQYF.

This chain joins TRBV5-6 and TRBJ2-7; 7 nucleotides match TRBD1. This CDR3 region has 15 residues. CDR1 SGHDT and CDR2 YYEEEE come from the germline V gene. The J segment lost 3 bases and the V segment lost 6 bases, leaving 12 bases of the junction unmatched. CDR3 nucleotides: TGTGCCAGCATCGACAGACAGGGTGAGGGCTACGAGCAGTACTTC. Encoded protein: CASIDRQGEGYEQYF. The variable domain in full, completed from reference TRBV5-6 and TRBJ2-7, reads DAGVTQSPTHLIKTRGQQVTLRCSPKSGHDTVSWYQQALGQGPQFIFQYYEEEERQRGNFPDRFSGHQFPNYSSELNVNALLLGDSALYLCASIDRQGEGYEQYFGPGTRLTVT.

The chain is built from TRBV30 and TRBJ2-1; perhaps TRBD2 as D (7 bases). CDR3 length equals 14 residues. Per the germline V gene, CDR1 is GTSNPN and CDR2 is SVGIG (reference sequence). The V gene lost 0 bases and the J gene lost 4 bases, with 10 bases spanning the gap. CDR3 DNA sequence: TGTGCCTGGAGTGTGGGGGGGCTGTACAATGAGCAGTTCTTC. Its protein is CAWSVGGLYNEQFF.